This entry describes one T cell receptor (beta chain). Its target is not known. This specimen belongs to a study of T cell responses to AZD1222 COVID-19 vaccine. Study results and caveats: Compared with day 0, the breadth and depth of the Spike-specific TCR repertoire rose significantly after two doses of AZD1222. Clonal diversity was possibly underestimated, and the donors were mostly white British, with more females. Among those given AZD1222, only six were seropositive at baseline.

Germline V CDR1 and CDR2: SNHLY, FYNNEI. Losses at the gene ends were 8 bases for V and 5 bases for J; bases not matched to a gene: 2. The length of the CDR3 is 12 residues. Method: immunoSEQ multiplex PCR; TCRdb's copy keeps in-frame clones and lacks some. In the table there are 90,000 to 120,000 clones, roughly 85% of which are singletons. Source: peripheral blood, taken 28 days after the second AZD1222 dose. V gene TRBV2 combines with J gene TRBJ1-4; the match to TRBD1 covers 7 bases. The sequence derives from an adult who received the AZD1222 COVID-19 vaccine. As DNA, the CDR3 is TGTGCCAGCTCAGGGGGAAATGAAAAACTGTTTTTT. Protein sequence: CASSGGNEKLFF.